This T cell receptor beta chain comes out of a study of T-cell reconstitution after alpha-beta-depleted transplantation in children. This clonotype was found many times. This CDR3 has 14 amino acids. CDR1 and CDR2 (germline): SQVTM, ANQGSEA. V was clipped by 4 bases and J by 5 bases; unmatched bases: 8. The TCRbeta library was prepared with unique molecular identifiers. TCRdb analysed the PCR reads with MiXCR anew, one entry per CDR3 protein. The data show about 22,000 distinct CDR3 sequences, with 11% seen just once and around 25% held by the top ten. The chain carries TRBV29-1 and TRBJ1-1, with 9 bases aligning to TRBD1. The material was PBMCs from the stem cell graft donor, obtained from the stem cell graft. The source of this sequence is a human donor who donated a stem cell graft to a child with chronic granulomatous disease. The DNA of the CDR3 is TGCAGCGTTGTAAACAGGGGGCGCGTTACTGAAGCTTTCTTT. Its protein product is CSVVNRGRVTEAFF.